This section outlines one T cell receptor (beta chain) sequence together with its context. The sample comes from a study of blood T cell repertoires in COVID-19. Study summary: T cells, B-cell-depleted T cells, or PBMCs supplied cDNA or gDNA.

Self-reported history from a screening survey and questionnaire set each donor's cohort. Authors' processing steps: Reference gene primers were amplified, and this amplification served to estimate nucleated cell counts. Only in-frame clones appear in the TCRdb table, and some are missing; sequencing was by immunoSEQ multiplex PCR. The V and J calls and the clone size are those of that table, but D and trimming were determined from the DNA. The profile shows some 330,000 clones, about 92% of them singletons. The CDR3 consists of 13 residues. The V end lost 3 bases, the J end lost 0 bases, and 5 bases lay between the germline ends. Germline V gene data show CDR1 as MDHEN and CDR2 as SYDVKM.

The chain carries TRBV28 and TRBJ1-2; D unclear. The TCR comes from a woman younger than 45 who had recovered from COVID-19. The specimen sequenced was PBMCs or T cells enriched from blood (not recorded which). The CDR3 spells CASSFSANYGYTF. Written as DNA, the CDR3 is TGTGCCAGCAGTTTCTCAGCTAACTATGGCTACACCTTC.